These 30 T cell receptor beta chains originate from one sample sequenced in a study of T-cell memory formation after mild COVID-19. TCRdb reprocessed the 5' RACE reads with MiXCR, giving one entry per CDR3 protein. Of more than 75,000 distinct CDR3 sequences in the sample, around a quarter are singletons; the top ten hold around 45%. What was sequenced was PBMCs or a T cell subset sorted from them (not recorded which). The receptor source for this set is a man younger than 30 who had mild COVID-19 (a few samples of this study predate the infection). Cell type and time point are not known.

The chain recombines TRBV11-1 with TRBJ2-1, with D possibly being TRBD1 (5 bases). This CDR3 is 15 amino acids long. Trimming left V 8 bases short and J 0 bases short, with 14 bases between. From germline, CDR1 is SGHAT and CDR2 FQDESV (reference sequence). CDR3 in amino acids: CASQPFRGSYNEQFF. In nucleotides, the CDR3 is TGTGCCAGCCAACCGTTTAGGGGCTCCTACAATGAGCAGTTCTTC.

The table lists this clonotype with a few counts. The chain combines TRBV12-3 or TRBV12-4 with TRBJ2-5, with TRBD1 matching over 7 bases. The J segment lost 5 bases and the V segment lost 6 bases, leaving 15 bases of the junction unmatched. This CDR3 is built from 16 residues. The CDR3, as DNA: TGTGCCAGCAGGAGCTCGTGGGACAGCCCGGGGGAGACCCAGTACTTC. Encoded protein: CASRSSWDSPGETQYF.

This chain joins TRBV4-1 and TRBJ2-1; maybe TRBD2 (7 bases). This CDR3 spans 17 amino acids. Trimming pared 4 bases from V and 5 bases from J, leaving 21 bases between. The V gene's germline CDR1 is MGHRA and CDR2 YSYEKL. The CDR3 spells CASSRFGGGDSHNEQFF. The DNA for the CDR3 is TGCGCCAGCAGCCGGTTCGGAGGGGGGGACTCTCACAATGAGCAGTTCTTC.

The chain combines TRBV9 with TRBJ2-1; a weak D match, TRBD1 (5 bases). Looked up from germline, CDR1 is SGDLS and CDR2 is YYNGEE. The CDR3 runs to 15 residues. V was trimmed by 5 bases and J by 3 bases, leaving 15 bases between them. The CDR3 coding sequence is TGTGCCAGCAGTTACGACAGCCCCCGCTACAATGAGCAGTTCTTC. Protein sequence: CASSYDSPRYNEQFF.

The chain recombines TRBV12-3 or TRBV12-4 with TRBJ2-1, with 8 bases lining up with TRBD1. The CDR3 is made up of 16 amino acids. Trimming at V came to 6 bases and at J to 0 bases, leaving 7 bases not matched to a gene. CDR3 coding DNA: TGTGCCAGCAGCACGGACAGGGTAAGCTCCTACAATGAGCAGTTCTTC. This codes for CASSTDRVSSYNEQFF.

This chain links TRBV2 with TRBJ2-3, with 8 positions matching TRBD2. J gave up 6 bases and V 5 bases, and 13 bases lay outside the gene matches. This CDR3 has 16 residues. Germline V gene data show CDR1 as SNHLY and CDR2 as FYNNEI. In nucleotides, the CDR3 is TGTGCCAGCAGTATTCAGCGGGGGTCCGCGGGGGATACGCAGTATTTT. This codes for CASSIQRGSAGDTQYF.

The chain has TRBV9 and TRBJ2-2; D possibly corresponds to TRBD1 (7 bases). Germline CDR1 and CDR2: SGDLS and YYNGEE. The V and J ends lost 4 bases and 4 bases respectively, with 14 bases between them. The CDR3 spans 15 residues. CDR3 protein: CASSQGGAATGELFF. As DNA, the CDR3 is TGTGCCAGCAGCCAGGGGGGCGCCGCCACCGGGGAGCTGTTTTTT.

This clonotype was observed a handful of times. This sequence joins TRBV5-1 and TRBJ1-1; TRBD1 is a possible D gene (6 bases). V lost 3 bases and J 4 bases, leaving 16 bases between the germline ends. Germline values: CDR1 SGHRS, CDR2 YFSETQ. This CDR3 comprises 15 residues. Here the CDR3 reads CASSWTPGASTEAFF. The CDR3 nucleotides are TGCGCCAGCAGCTGGACCCCAGGGGCAAGCACTGAAGCTTTCTTT.

This clonotype showed up just a few times. This sequence joins TRBV20-1 and TRBJ2-1, with 7 bases identical to TRBD1. V dropped 5 bases and J dropped 6; count of bases not matched to a gene: 10. This CDR3 is built from 14 residues. From germline, CDR1 is DFQATT and CDR2 SNEGSKA (reference sequence). The CDR3 bases are TGCAGTGCTCCCGGACAGGTTAGGTTCAATGAGCAGTTCTTC. Translation gives CSAPGQVRFNEQFF.

This clonotype was counted a few times. The V call is TRBV4-1, the J call TRBJ2-5; 8 nucleotides agree with TRBD2. Germline lookup yields CDR1 MGHRA and CDR2 YSYEKL. V shed 0 bases and J 5 bases; nucleotides not matched to a gene: 8. This CDR3 contains 16 residues. In nucleotides, the CDR3 is TGCGCCAGCAGCCAAGAGGAGGGCGGGGGGCCGGAGACCCAGTACTTC. Its protein is CASSQEEGGGPETQYF.

CDR3 nucleotide sequence: TGCAGTGCCTCGGGAGGTTCCTCCTACGAGCAGTACTTC. It specifies CSASGGSSYEQYF. This sequence joins TRBV20-1 and TRBJ2-7; 7 bases fit TRBD2. The CDR3 is 13 residues long. Trimming cost V 6 bases and J 0 bases; bases outside gene matches: 5. Germline V gene lookup returns CDR1 DFQATT and CDR2 SNEGSKA (reference sequence).

The rearrangement links TRBV6-5 to TRBJ2-7, with TRBD2 as a possible D gene (5 bases). The CDR3 runs to 14 residues. V lost 6 bases, J lost 3 bases, and 15 bases lay in between. Germline V CDR1 and CDR2: MNHEY, SVGAGI. DNA of the CDR3: TGTGCCAGCAGCCAGACTCTGGGGAGCTACGAGCAGTACTTC. Its protein is CASSQTLGSYEQYF.

This clonotype was counted a few times. The V gene is TRBV4-3, the J gene TRBJ2-6; D unclear. Germline CDR1 LGHNA, CDR2 YSLEER. The CDR3 spans 15 residues. Trimming removed 0 bases at V and 2 bases at J, with 5 bases between. CDR3 coding DNA: TGCGCCAGCAGCCAAGATCTAACTGGGGCCAACGTCCTGACTTTC. Translating gives CASSQDLTGANVLTF.

This clonotype occurred many times. The J gene is TRBJ2-1, the V gene TRBV5-5, with 10 positions matching TRBD2. The CDR3 extends over 17 amino acids. With 3 bases clipped from V and 4 bases from J, the junction kept 10 bases outside the gene matches. From germline, CDR1 is SGHKS and CDR2 YYEKEE (reference sequence). CDR3 in DNA: TGTGCCAGCAGCTGGTTTAGCGGGGGGTCTAGGTACAATGAGCAGTTCTTC. Translation gives CASSWFSGGSRYNEQFF.

This clonotype was found many times. The chain links TRBV4-3 to TRBJ2-1, with 8 bases lining up with TRBD1. The CDR3 is made up of 16 amino acids. The V gene's germline CDR1 is LGHNA and CDR2 YSLEER. V was clipped by 0 bases and J by 9 bases; unmatched bases: 10. The CDR3 bases are TGCGCCAGCAGCCAAGATTCAGGGGGCGCGGTCAGTGAGCAGTTCTTC. Translated, it gives CASSQDSGGAVSEQFF.

This chain joins TRBV7-9 and TRBJ1-1; the D gene is possibly TRBD1 (5 bases). Between the trimmed V and J ends, which lost 3 bases and 1 base, there was a span of 15 bases. Germline loops: CDR1 SEHNR, CDR2 FQNEAQ (reference sequence). The CDR3 runs to 16 residues. The CDR3 region has the DNA TGTGCCAGCAGCTTTGTGGTTTTGGGACGGAACACTGAAGCTTTCTTT. Translation: CASSFVVLGRNTEAFF.

This clonotype was found a few times. The chain is built from TRBV27 and TRBJ2-7, with 9 bases lining up with TRBD1. The germline V gene has CDR1 MNHEY and CDR2 SMNVEV (reference sequence). The CDR3 totals 15 residues. V dropped 6 bases and J dropped 1; count of bases not matched to a gene: 7. The CDR3 loop reads CASSLTGTGSYEQYF. CDR3 nucleotide sequence: TGTGCCAGCAGCCTTACCGGGACAGGGTCCTACGAGCAGTACTTC.

This chain links TRBV10-2 with TRBJ2-1; D tentatively reads TRBD1 or TRBD2 (6 bases each). The CDR3 length is 15 residues. Trimming removed 0 bases from V and 3 bases from J, with 9 bases in between. The germline gives CDR1 WSHSY, CDR2 SAAADI. This chain's CDR3 is CASSESGGGYNEQFF. DNA for the CDR3: TGCGCCAGCAGTGAGTCAGGAGGGGGCTACAATGAGCAGTTCTTC.

This sequence joins TRBV12-3 or TRBV12-4 and TRBJ2-6; D is perhaps TRBD2 (6 bases). Trimming cost V 8 bases and J 1 base, with 12 bases left between them. The CDR3 runs to 15 residues. The CDR3 DNA reads TGTGCCAGCGGTCGGAGGGAATCTGGGGCCAACGTCCTGACTTTC. As protein: CASGRRESGANVLTF.

This clonotype has just a few counts. The rearrangement links TRBV11-2 to TRBJ2-5; D may be TRBD1 (7 bases). This CDR3 contains 16 residues. The V gene's germline CDR1 is SGHAT and CDR2 FQNNGV. The V end lost 5 bases, the J end lost 5 bases, and 21 bases lay between the germline ends. DNA of the CDR3: TGTGCCAGCAGCCACTCAGGAGGGGGCCTAGGGGAGACCCAGTACTTC. Translating it yields CASSHSGGGLGETQYF. Based on the CDR3 plus reference TRBV11-2 and TRBJ2-5, the full variable domain is EAGVAQSPRYKIIEKRQSVAFWCNPISGHATLYWYQQILGQGPKLLIQFQNNGVVDDSQLPKDRFSAERLKGVDSTLKIQPAKLEDSAVYLCASSHSGGGLGETQYFGPGTRLLVL.

The V gene is TRBV5-5, the J gene TRBJ1-1; 7 positions agree with TRBD1. Germline V gives CDR1 SGHKS, CDR2 YYEKEE (reference sequence). V lost 4 bases and J lost 0; bases outside the gene matches: 9. The CDR3 consists of 16 residues. The CDR3 DNA reads as TGTGCCAGCAGCCAATGGACAGGAGGCATGAACACTGAAGCTTTCTTT. Protein sequence: CASSQWTGGMNTEAFF.

About this clonotype itself: The junction differs from germline at one of its ends, possibly a read error. The chain combines TRBV13 with TRBJ1-6, with 8 positions matching TRBD1. The germline CDR1 and CDR2 sequences are PRHDT and FYEKMQ (reference sequence). This CDR3 has 15 residues. The chain's CDR3 is CASSLGTGLLVPLHF. CDR3 DNA sequence: TGTGCCAGCAGCCTAGGGACAGGTCTTCTGGTTCCCCTCCACTTT.

The CDR3 protein is CASSPRDSYGYTF. In DNA form, the CDR3 reads TGTGCCAGCAGTCCCCGGGACAGCTATGGCTACACCTTC. V and J are TRBV27 and TRBJ1-2; 7 nucleotides align to TRBD1. With 5 bases clipped from V and 4 bases from J, the junction kept 4 bases outside the gene matches. Germline values: CDR1 MNHEY, CDR2 SMNVEV (reference sequence). CDR3 length: 13 residues.

This chain's CDR3 is CASSFSGVGTEAFF. CDR3 sequence (DNA): TGTGCCAGCAGTTTTTCAGGGGTCGGGACTGAAGCTTTCTTT. The J gene is TRBJ1-1, the V gene TRBV28, with a weak D call TRBD1 (6 bases). This CDR3 has 14 amino acids. Looked up from germline, CDR1 is MDHEN and CDR2 is SYDVKM. With 3 bases removed from V and 5 bases from J, the gap between germline ends came to 13 bases.

The rearrangement uses TRBV4-1 and TRBJ2-7; 7 nucleotides align to TRBD2. This CDR3 region has 15 residues. V was pared by 4 bases and J by 3 bases, with 9 bases of the junction left unmatched. CDR1 is MGHRA, CDR2 YSYEKL, per germline. The CDR3 protein is CASSRTTSYLYEQYF. CDR3 nucleotides: TGCGCCAGCAGCCGAACGACTAGCTATCTCTACGAGCAGTACTTC.

This clonotype was seen a handful of times. The chain couples TRBV27 to TRBJ2-1; the D gene could be TRBD1 or TRBD2 (6 bases each). The germline V gene encodes CDR1 MNHEY and CDR2 SMNVEV (reference sequence). Trimming pared 0 bases from V and 4 bases from J, leaving 22 bases between. CDR3 size: 19 residues. For the CDR3, the DNA is TGTGCCAGCAGTTTATCGCCCTGGAGGGGGGCGGGCAGGTACAATGAGCAGTTCTTC. As protein: CASSLSPWRGAGRYNEQFF.

There are a few counts of this clonotype. The chain has TRBV5-6 and TRBJ2-7; D gene unclear. CDR3 length: 14 residues. CDR1 is SGHDT, CDR2 YYEEEE, per germline. Trimming cost V 0 bases and J 3 bases, with 10 bases left between them. This CDR3 is CASSLGGMGYEQYV. The CDR3 bases are TGTGCCAGCAGCTTGGGGGGTATGGGCTACGAGCAGTACGTC.

This clonotype occurred a few times. The rearrangement joins TRBV9 to TRBJ2-2; D may be TRBD1 (5 bases). The CDR3 has 18 amino acids. V lost 2 bases to trimming and J lost 5 bases, with 22 bases between them. In germline, CDR1 is SGDLS, CDR2 YYNGEE. CDR3 sequence: CASSVPPGATYSTGELFF. CDR3 nucleotide sequence: TGTGCCAGCAGCGTTCCCCCTGGGGCCACTTACTCAACCGGGGAGCTGTTTTTT.

The chain is built from TRBV29-1 and TRBJ2-1; no definite D call. CDR1 and CDR2 from the germline V gene are SQVTM and ANQGSEA. The CDR3 length is 10 residues. V shed 4 bases and J shed 5 bases, with 3 bases lying between them. The CDR3 DNA sequence: TGCAGCGTTGGGGACAATGAGCAGTTCTTC. Translating it yields CSVGDNEQFF.

In its sample, this clonotype was seen a few times. The CDR3 DNA sequence: TGTGCCAGCAGTTACAATGTGGGGGAGATCCAAGAGACCCAGTACTTC. It translates to CASSYNVGEIQETQYF. The rearrangement links TRBV6-2 or TRBV6-3 to TRBJ2-5; D could derive from TRBD1 or TRBD2 (5 bases each). V was shortened by 2 bases and J by 1 base, with 14 bases between the two germline ends. CDR1 and CDR2 (germline): MNHEY, SVGEGT. The CDR3 totals 16 residues.